This T cell receptor (beta chain) was observed in a study of cytomegalovirus exposure and HLA in healthy donors. Primers included in the PCR were 60 Vbeta and 13 Jbeta primers. Assay used: immunoSEQ multiplex PCR; TCRdb lists only in-frame clones, some missing. The table records 130,000 to 150,000 clones, about 80% of them present only once. The V and J ends lost 3 bases and 7 bases respectively, with 8 bases between them. The CDR3 covers 11 residues. Per the germline V gene, CDR1 is DFQATT and CDR2 is SNEGSKA (reference sequence). This clone was detected a few times. The chain combines TRBV20-1 with TRBJ2-3, with D perhaps matching TRBD2 (5 bases). Sequencing input: PBMCs. The sequence came from a male donor in good health and CMV-seronegative. The chain's CDR3 is CSASGLNTQYF. DNA of the CDR3: TGCAGTGCTAGTGGACTTAATACGCAGTATTTT.